This T cell receptor beta chain is drawn from a study of T cell responses to AZD1222 COVID-19 vaccine. Study-wide background: Second doses that came at about 4 or about 12 weeks were put together. General study points: Nearly half of spike-specific TCRs reportedly target unmutated variant regions. Sampling captured repertoires only after the peak T cell response. Seropositivity was recorded at baseline in only a handful of AZD1222 recipients.

Repertoires were generated with immunoSEQ multiplex PCR, while TCRdb's copy carries only in-frame clones and drops some. The table has about 99,000 clones, about 92% seen once; the top ten hold about 5%. As concerns this clone: The antigen remains undetermined.

The CDR3 is made up of 17 amino acids. Germline assignment: CDR1 KGHSH and CDR2 LQKENI. V lost 5 bases to trimming and J lost 0 bases; unmatched junction nucleotides: 9. The source material was peripheral blood, sampled on day 0 of AZD1222 vaccination. The sequence was obtained from an adult in good health. This chain connects TRBV18 to TRBJ1-3; 8 nucleotides align to TRBD1. The CDR3 region has the DNA TGTGCCAGCTCAACGTTAGGGGGGACAGGCTCTGGAAACACCATATATTTT. It specifies CASSTLGGTGSGNTIYF. The full variable domain, rest sourced from reference TRBV18 and TRBJ1-3, is NAGVMQNPRHLVRRRGQEARLRCSPMKGHSHVYWYRQLPEEGLKFMVYLQKENIIDESGMPKERFSAEFPKEGPSILRIQQVVRGDSAAYFCASSTLGGTGSGNTIYFGEGSWLTVV.